This T cell receptor beta chain was identified during a study of blood T cell repertoires in COVID-19. Study information: Material from acute and convalescent COVID-19 was sourced from the United States, Italy and Spain.

Looked up from germline, CDR1 is MNHNS and CDR2 is SASEGT. This CDR3 contains 16 residues. V lost 4 bases to trimming and J lost 0 bases, with 13 bases between them. Some clones are missing from TCRdb's copy, which holds only in-frame ones; the method was immunoSEQ multiplex PCR. The data hold approximately 280,000 clones, with approximately 81% observed a single time. This sequence was found in a woman between 50 and 59 years old who had recovered from COVID-19. This chain joins TRBV6-1 and TRBJ1-5; D ambiguous. The sequenced material came from PBMCs or T cells enriched from blood (not recorded which). The CDR3 DNA follows: TGTGCCAGCAGTGGAAACCGTCCTACTAGCAATCAGCCCCAGCATTTT. Translation: CASSGNRPTSNQPQHF.